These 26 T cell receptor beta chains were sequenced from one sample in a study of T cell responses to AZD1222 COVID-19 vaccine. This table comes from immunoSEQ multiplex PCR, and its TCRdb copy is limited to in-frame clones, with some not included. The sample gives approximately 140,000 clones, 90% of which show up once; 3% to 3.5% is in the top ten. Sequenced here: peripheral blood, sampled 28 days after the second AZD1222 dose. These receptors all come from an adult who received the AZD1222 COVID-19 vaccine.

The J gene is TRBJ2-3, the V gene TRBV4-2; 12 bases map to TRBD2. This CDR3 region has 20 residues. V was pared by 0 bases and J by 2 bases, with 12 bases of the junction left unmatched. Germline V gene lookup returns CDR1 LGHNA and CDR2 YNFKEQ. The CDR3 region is CASSQDRRLAGGRITDTQYF. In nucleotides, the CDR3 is TGTGCCAGCAGCCAAGATAGGCGGCTAGCGGGAGGGCGGATCACAGATACGCAGTATTTT.

The CDR3 nucleotides read TGTGCCAGCAGTGATAGGCAGGGAGGCAATTCACCCCTCCACTTT. Its translation: CASSDRQGGNSPLHF. The rearrangement uses TRBV25-1 and TRBJ1-6; possibly TRBD1 for D (5 bases). From germline, CDR1 is MGHDK and CDR2 SYGVNS. The CDR3 has 15 amino acids. V dropped 3 bases and J dropped 7 bases, with 13 bases sitting between them. Looking up the rest from reference TRBV25-1 and TRBJ1-6 gives the full variable domain: EADIYQTPRYLVIGTGKKITLECSQTMGHDKMYWYQQDPGMELHLIHYSYGVNSTEKGDLSSESTVSRIRTEHFPLTLESARPSHTSQYLCASSDRQGGNSPLHFGNGTRLTVT.

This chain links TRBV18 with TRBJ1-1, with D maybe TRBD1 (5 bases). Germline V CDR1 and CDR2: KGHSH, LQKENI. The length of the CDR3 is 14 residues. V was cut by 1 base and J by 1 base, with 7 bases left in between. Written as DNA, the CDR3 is TGTGCCAGCTCACCACAGGGGAAGAACACTGAAGCTTTCTTT. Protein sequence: CASSPQGKNTEAFF.

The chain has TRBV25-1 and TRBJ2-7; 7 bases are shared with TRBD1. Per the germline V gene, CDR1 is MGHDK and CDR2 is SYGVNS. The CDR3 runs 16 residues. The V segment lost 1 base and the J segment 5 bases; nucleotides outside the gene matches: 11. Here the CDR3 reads CASSESPDRFFHEQYF. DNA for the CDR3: TGTGCCAGCAGTGAATCGCCGGACAGGTTTTTCCACGAGCAGTACTTC.

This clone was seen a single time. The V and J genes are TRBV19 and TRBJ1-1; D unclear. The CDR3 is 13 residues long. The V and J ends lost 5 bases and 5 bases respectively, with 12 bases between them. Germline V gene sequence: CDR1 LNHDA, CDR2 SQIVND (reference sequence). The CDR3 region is CASSPREVTEAFF. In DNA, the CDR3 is TGTGCCAGTAGTCCTCGGGAGGTGACTGAAGCTTTCTTT. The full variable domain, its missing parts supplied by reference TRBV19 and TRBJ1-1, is DGGITQSPKYLFRKEGQNVTLSCEQNLNHDAMYWYRQDPGQGLRLIYYSQIVNDFQKGDIAEGYSVSREKKESFPLTVTSAQKNPTAFYLCASSPREVTEAFFGQGTRLTVV.

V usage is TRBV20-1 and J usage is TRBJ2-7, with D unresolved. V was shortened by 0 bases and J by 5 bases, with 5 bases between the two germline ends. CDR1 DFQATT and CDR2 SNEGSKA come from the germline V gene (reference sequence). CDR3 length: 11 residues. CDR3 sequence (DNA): TGCAGTGCTAGAGATCGCGACGAGCAGTACTTC. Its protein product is CSARDRDEQYF.

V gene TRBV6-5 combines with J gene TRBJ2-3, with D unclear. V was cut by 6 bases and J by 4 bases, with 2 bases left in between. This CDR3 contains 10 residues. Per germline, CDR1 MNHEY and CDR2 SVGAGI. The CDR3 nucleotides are TGTGCCAGCAGCCCAGATACGCAGTATTTT. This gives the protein CASSPDTQYF.

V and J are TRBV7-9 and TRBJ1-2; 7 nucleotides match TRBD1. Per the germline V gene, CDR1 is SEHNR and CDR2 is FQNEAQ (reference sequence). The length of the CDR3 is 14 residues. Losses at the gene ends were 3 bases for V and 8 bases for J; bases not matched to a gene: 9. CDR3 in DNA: TGTGCCAGCAGCTTGGTAGGACAGGCGGGCGGCTACACCTTC. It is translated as CASSLVGQAGGYTF.

The CDR3 sequence is CATTTYGDRASGAGEQYF. The CDR3 bases are TGTGCCACCACCACTTACGGAGATCGGGCTAGCGGAGCCGGGGAGCAGTACTTC. The V gene is TRBV10-3, the J gene TRBJ2-7; 7 nucleotides match TRBD2. The V gene's germline CDR1 is ENHRY and CDR2 SYGVKD. After removal of 10 bases from V and 7 bases from J, the junction contained 28 bases not matched to a gene. CDR3 length: 18 amino acids.

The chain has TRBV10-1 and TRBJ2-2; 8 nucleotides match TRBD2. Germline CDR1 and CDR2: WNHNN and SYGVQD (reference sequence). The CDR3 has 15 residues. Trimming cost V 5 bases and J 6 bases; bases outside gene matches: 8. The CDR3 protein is CASSPSGSVPGELFF. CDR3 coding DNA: TGCGCCAGCAGTCCCAGCGGGAGCGTACCCGGGGAGCTGTTTTTT.

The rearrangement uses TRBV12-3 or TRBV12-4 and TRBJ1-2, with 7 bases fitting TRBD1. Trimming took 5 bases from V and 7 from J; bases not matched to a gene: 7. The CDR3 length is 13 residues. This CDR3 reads CASSKVTGPGYTF. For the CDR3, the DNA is TGTGCCAGCAGTAAGGTGACAGGGCCTGGCTACACCTTC.

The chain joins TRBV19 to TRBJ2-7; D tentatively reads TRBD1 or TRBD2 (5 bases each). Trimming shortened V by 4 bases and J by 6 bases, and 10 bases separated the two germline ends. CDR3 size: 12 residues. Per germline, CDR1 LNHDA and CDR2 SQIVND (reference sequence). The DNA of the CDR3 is TGTGCCAGTAGTACCGGGGACGGCGAGCAGTACTTC. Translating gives CASSTGDGEQYF.

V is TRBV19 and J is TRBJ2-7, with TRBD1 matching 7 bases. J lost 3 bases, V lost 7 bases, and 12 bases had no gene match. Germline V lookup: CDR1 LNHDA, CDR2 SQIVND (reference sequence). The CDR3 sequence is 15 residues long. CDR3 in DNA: TGTGCCAGTAACGCCCAGGGCAGGGGGAGCTACGAGCAGTACTTC. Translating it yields CASNAQGRGSYEQYF.

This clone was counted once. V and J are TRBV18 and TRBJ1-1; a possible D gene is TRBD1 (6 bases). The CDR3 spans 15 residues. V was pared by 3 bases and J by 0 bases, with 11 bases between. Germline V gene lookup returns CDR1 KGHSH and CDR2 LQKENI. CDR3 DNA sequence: TGTGCCAGCTCACCCGCGACAGGCTTGAACACTGAAGCTTTCTTT. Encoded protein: CASSPATGLNTEAFF.

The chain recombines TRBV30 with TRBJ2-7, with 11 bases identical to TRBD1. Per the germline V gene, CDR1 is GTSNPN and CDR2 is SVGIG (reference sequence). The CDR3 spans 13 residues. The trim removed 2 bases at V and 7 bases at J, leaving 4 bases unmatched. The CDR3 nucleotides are TGTGCCTGGAGTACCGGGACAGGGGGAGAGCAGTACTTC. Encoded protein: CAWSTGTGGEQYF. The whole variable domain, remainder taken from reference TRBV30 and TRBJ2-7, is SQTIHQWPATLVQPVGSPLSLECTVEGTSNPNLYWYRQAAGRGLQLLFYSVGIGQISSEVPQNLSASRPQDRQFILSSKKLLLSDSGFYLCAWSTGTGGEQYFGPGTRLTVT.

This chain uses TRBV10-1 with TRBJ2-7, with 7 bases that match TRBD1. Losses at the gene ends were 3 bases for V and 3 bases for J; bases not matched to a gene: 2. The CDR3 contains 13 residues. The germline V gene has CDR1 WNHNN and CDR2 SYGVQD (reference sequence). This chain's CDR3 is CASSEGGGYEQYF. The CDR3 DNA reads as TGCGCCAGCAGTGAAGGGGGCGGCTACGAGCAGTACTTC.

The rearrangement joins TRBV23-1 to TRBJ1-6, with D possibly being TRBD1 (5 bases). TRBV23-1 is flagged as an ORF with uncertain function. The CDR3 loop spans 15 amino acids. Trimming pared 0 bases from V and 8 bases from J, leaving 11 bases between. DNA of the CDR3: TGCGCCAGCAGTCAATCGGGGGGAACTCATTCACCCCTCCACTTT. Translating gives CASSQSGGTHSPLHF.

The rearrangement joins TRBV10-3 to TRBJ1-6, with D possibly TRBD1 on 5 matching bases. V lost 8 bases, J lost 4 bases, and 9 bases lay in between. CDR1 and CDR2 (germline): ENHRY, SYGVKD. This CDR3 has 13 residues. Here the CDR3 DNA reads TGTGCCATCGGGGCAGATTATAATTCACCCCTCCACTTT. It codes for CAIGADYNSPLHF.

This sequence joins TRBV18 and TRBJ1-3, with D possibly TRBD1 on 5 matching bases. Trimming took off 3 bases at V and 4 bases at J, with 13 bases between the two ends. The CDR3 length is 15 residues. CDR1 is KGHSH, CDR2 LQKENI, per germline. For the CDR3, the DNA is TGTGCCAGCTCACCTGGGGACCTGTGGGGAAACACCATATATTTT. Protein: CASSPGDLWGNTIYF.

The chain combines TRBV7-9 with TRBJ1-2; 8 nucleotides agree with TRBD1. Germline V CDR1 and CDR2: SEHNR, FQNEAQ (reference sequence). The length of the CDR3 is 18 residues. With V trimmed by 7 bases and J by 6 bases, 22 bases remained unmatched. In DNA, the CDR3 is TGTGCCAGCACCTACCCTCCTGGTTCTATGACAGGGGAGCATGGCTACACCTTC. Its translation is CASTYPPGSMTGEHGYTF.

The CDR3 DNA is TGTGCCAGCAGCCAATGGGGTAGCGGAACCTACAATGAGCAGTTCTTC. This sequence encodes CASSQWGSGTYNEQFF. The V call is TRBV3-1 (or the pseudogene TRBV3-2), the J call TRBJ2-1; D perhaps matches TRBD2 (6 bases). Trimming stripped 2 bases from V and 2 bases from J, with 13 bases between. This CDR3 is 16 amino acids long. Germline assignment: CDR1 LGHDT and CDR2 YNNKEL (reference sequence).

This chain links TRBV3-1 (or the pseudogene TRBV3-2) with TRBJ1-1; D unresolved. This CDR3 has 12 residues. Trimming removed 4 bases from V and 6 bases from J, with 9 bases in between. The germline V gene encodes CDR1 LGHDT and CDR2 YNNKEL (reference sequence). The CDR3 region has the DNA TGTGCCAGCAGCCCCCTCGGGGCTGAAGCTTTCTTT. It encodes CASSPLGAEAFF.

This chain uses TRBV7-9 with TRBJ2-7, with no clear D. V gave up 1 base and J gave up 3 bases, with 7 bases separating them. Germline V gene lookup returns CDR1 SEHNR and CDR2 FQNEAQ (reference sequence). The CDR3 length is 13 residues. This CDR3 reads CASSLDAYYEQYF. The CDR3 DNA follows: TGTGCCAGCAGCTTAGATGCCTACTACGAGCAGTACTTC. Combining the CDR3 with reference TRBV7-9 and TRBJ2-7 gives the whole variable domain DTGVSQNPRHKITKRGQNVTFRCDPISEHNRLYWYRQTLGQGPEFLTYFQNEAQLEKSRLLSDRFSAERPKGSFSTLEIQRTEQGDSAMYLCASSLDAYYEQYFGPGTRLTVT.

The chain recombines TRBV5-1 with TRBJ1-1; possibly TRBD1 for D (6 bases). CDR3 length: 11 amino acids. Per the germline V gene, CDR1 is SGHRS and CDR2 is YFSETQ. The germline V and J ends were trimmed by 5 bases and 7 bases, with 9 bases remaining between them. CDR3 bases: TGCGCCAGCAGTGGGGACAATGAAGCTTTCTTT. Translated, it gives CASSGDNEAFF.

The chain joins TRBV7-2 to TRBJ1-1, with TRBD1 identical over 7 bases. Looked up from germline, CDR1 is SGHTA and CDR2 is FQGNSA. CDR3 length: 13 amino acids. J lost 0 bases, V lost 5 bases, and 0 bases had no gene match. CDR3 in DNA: TGTGCCAGCAGCGACAGGGTGAACACTGAAGCTTTCTTT. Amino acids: CASSDRVNTEAFF.

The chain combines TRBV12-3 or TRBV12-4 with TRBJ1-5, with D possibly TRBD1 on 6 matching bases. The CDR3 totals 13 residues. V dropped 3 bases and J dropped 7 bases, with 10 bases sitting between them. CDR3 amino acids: CASSLGRGQPQHF. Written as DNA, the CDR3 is TGTGCCAGCAGTTTGGGCAGGGGACAGCCCCAGCATTTT.